A single sample gave rise to the 20 T cell receptor beta chains below, sequenced in a study of memory CD4+ T cells and cytomegalovirus serostatus. Single viable CD3+CD4+CD8-CD45RO+ cells were sorted as the memory CD4+ T cells. Profiled with immunoSEQ multiplex PCR; TCRdb holds only in-frame clones, not every one. The repertoire holds 52,000 or so clones, with about 80% as singletons. The sequenced sample was memory CD4+ T cells from blood. These receptors came from an adult in good health and CMV-seronegative.

This clone was found once. The chain combines TRBV7-9 with TRBJ2-6; D gene unclear. Germline-derived CDR1 and CDR2 are SEHNR and FQNEAQ (reference sequence). Trimming pared 2 bases from V and 4 bases from J, leaving 12 bases between. The CDR3 length is 16 residues. CDR3 in amino acids: CASSLSLGVGANVLTF. The DNA of the CDR3 is TGTGCCAGCAGCTTAAGTTTGGGCGTAGGGGCCAACGTCCTGACTTTC.

The chain recombines TRBV6-5 with TRBJ1-2; D may be TRBD1 (5 bases). From germline, CDR1 is MNHEY and CDR2 SVGAGI. Trimming pared 0 bases from V and 7 bases from J, leaving 12 bases between. CDR3 length: 14 amino acids. This chain's CDR3 is CASSYSGGSSGYTF. CDR3 DNA: TGTGCCAGCAGTTACTCTGGGGGTTCAAGTGGCTACACCTTC.

This clone is categorized as medium-sized. The J gene is TRBJ2-1, the V gene TRBV2; TRBD2 is a possible D gene (6 bases). The CDR3 spans 16 residues. V dropped 4 bases and J dropped 3 bases, with 16 bases sitting between them. The germline V gene has CDR1 SNHLY and CDR2 FYNNEI. The CDR3 sequence is CASSGFGAGFYNEQFF. In nucleotides, the CDR3 is TGTGCCAGCAGTGGGTTTGGGGCGGGGTTCTACAATGAGCAGTTCTTC.

The chain joins TRBV5-6 to TRBJ2-5; 8 bases line up with TRBD1. Germline V gene data show CDR1 as SGHDT and CDR2 as YYEEEE. This CDR3 region has 14 residues. J gave up 5 bases and V 4 bases, and 7 bases lay outside the gene matches. The CDR3 bases are TGTGCCAGCAGCCTACTGGACAGGGCCGAGACCCAGTACTTC. It encodes CASSLLDRAETQYF.

The V gene is TRBV28, the J gene TRBJ1-2; a possible D gene is TRBD1 (5 bases). CDR3 size: 15 residues. CDR1 is MDHEN, CDR2 SYDVKM, per germline. V gave up 6 bases and J gave up 2 bases, with 16 bases separating them. Written as DNA, the CDR3 is TGTGCCAGCAGCTCTACCGGGACGGCAAACTATGGCTACACCTTC. It encodes CASSSTGTANYGYTF.

On this clone itself: Germline and junction disagree at one end, which may indicate a read error. The rearrangement uses TRBV18 and TRBJ2-2, with TRBD2 as a possible D gene (7 bases). The germline V gene encodes CDR1 KGHSH and CDR2 LQKENI. The length of the CDR3 is 16 residues. CDR3 DNA: TGTGCCAGCTCCCCACCGGGGGGCGCGAACACCGGGGAGCTGTTTTTT. It is translated as CASSPPGGANTGELFF.

V is TRBV6-5 and J is TRBJ1-5; D unclear. This CDR3 contains 14 residues. Germline lookup yields CDR1 MNHEY and CDR2 SVGAGI. V lost 6 bases and J lost 3, with 12 bases in between. CDR3 region: CASRLGRYNQPQHF. The DNA of the CDR3 is TGTGCCAGCAGGCTCGGACGGTACAATCAGCCCCAGCATTTT.

The chain couples TRBV4-3 to TRBJ1-1; D is undetermined. CDR1 is LGHNA and CDR2 is YSLEER in the germline V gene. With 3 bases removed from V and 3 bases from J, the gap between germline ends came to 8 bases. The CDR3 has 13 residues. The CDR3 region is CASSQNKDTEAFF. The CDR3 DNA sequence: TGCGCCAGCAGCCAGAACAAGGACACTGAAGCTTTCTTT.

The rearrangement links TRBV19 to TRBJ2-2, with 12 bases matching TRBD2. CDR1 and CDR2 (germline): LNHDA, SQIVND (reference sequence). With 9 bases clipped from V and 3 bases from J, the junction kept 2 bases outside the gene matches. CDR3 size: 14 residues. CDR3 region: CASRTSGDTGELFF. Written as DNA, the CDR3 is TGTGCCAGCCGGACTAGCGGGGACACCGGGGAGCTGTTTTTT. Full variable domain (rest looked up from reference TRBV19 and TRBJ2-2): DGGITQSPKYLFRKEGQNVTLSCEQNLNHDAMYWYRQDPGQGLRLIYYSQIVNDFQKGDIAEGYSVSREKKESFPLTVTSAQKNPTAFYLCASRTSGDTGELFFGEGSRLTVL.

The rearrangement uses TRBV28 and TRBJ1-2; D gene unclear. Per germline, CDR1 MDHEN and CDR2 SYDVKM. This CDR3 has 11 amino acids. Trimming stripped 7 bases from V and 2 bases from J, with 5 bases between. CDR3 sequence reads: CASTGNYGYTF. CDR3 in DNA: TGTGCCAGCACGGGGAACTATGGCTACACCTTC.

The CDR3 nucleotides are TGTGCCAGCAGCTCAGCGGGACGGAACACCGGGGAGCTGTTTTTT. It specifies CASSSAGRNTGELFF. V gene TRBV28 combines with J gene TRBJ2-2; 7 nucleotides agree with TRBD2. This CDR3 is 15 amino acids long. Losses at the gene ends were 6 bases for V and 1 base for J; bases not matched to a gene: 5. Germline lookup yields CDR1 MDHEN and CDR2 SYDVKM.

The chain couples TRBV1 to TRBJ2-3; the D call in the table, TRBD2, was not verified against the DNA. TRBV1 is tagged as a pseudogene. The CDR3 runs 14 residues. CDR3 amino acids: CTSSGLAFTDTQYF. The CDR3 bases are TGCACCAGCTCGGGACTAGCGTTCACAGATACGCAGTATTTT.

The chain carries TRBV15 and TRBJ2-4; 8 nucleotides match TRBD1. Per the germline V gene, CDR1 is LNHNV and CDR2 is YYDKDF (reference sequence). The CDR3 consists of 13 residues. V dropped 3 bases and J dropped 7; count of bases not matched to a gene: 2. DNA for the CDR3: TGTGCCACCAGCAGGAACAGGGGGAACATTCAGTACTTC. Its protein is CATSRNRGNIQYF.

The chain is built from TRBV19 and TRBJ1-3, with TRBD1 matching over 9 bases. V lost 8 bases and J lost 1; bases outside the gene matches: 9. This CDR3 contains 16 residues. CDR1 is LNHDA and CDR2 is SQIVND in the germline V gene (reference sequence). CDR3 nucleotides: TGTGCCAGTGGATCCGGGACAGGGAGATCTGGAAACACCATATATTTT. Its translation is CASGSGTGRSGNTIYF.

The rearrangement uses TRBV5-6 and TRBJ2-5; TRBD1 matches at 12 bases. V was clipped by 0 bases and J by 5 bases; unmatched bases: 5. Germline V gene sequence: CDR1 SGHDT, CDR2 YYEEEE. The CDR3 is made up of 16 amino acids. CDR3 region: CASSLGGTGGRETQYF. CDR3 in DNA: TGTGCCAGCAGCTTGGGAGGGACAGGGGGCCGGGAGACCCAGTACTTC.

This rearrangement joins TRBV30 to TRBJ2-3, with 7 bases fitting TRBD2. The germline V gene has CDR1 GTSNPN and CDR2 SVGIG (reference sequence). There are 14 residues in the CDR3. As DNA, the CDR3 is TGTTCCATTCTGAGGTACGGGGGGACAGATACGCAGTATTTT. Translated, it gives CSILRYGGTDTQYF.

J is TRBJ2-5 and V is TRBV28, with a possible D match to TRBD2 (5 bases). Germline loops: CDR1 MDHEN, CDR2 SYDVKM. The V gene lost 5 bases and the J gene lost 4 bases, with 14 bases spanning the gap. The CDR3 has 14 residues. CDR3 in DNA: TGTGCCAGCAGTCTATACGACTACGGAGAGACCCAGTACTTC. This sequence encodes CASSLYDYGETQYF.

The sample holds a few counts of this clone. V is TRBV28 and J is TRBJ2-2, with TRBD1 as a possible D gene (5 bases). The CDR3 runs to 16 residues. V lost 3 bases, J lost 4 bases, and 15 bases lay in between. Per germline, CDR1 MDHEN and CDR2 SYDVKM. DNA of the CDR3: TGTGCCAGCAGTTTCAGGGTTGGGGTTGGCACCGGGGAGCTGTTTTTT. Translation gives CASSFRVGVGTGELFF.

The genes are TRBV7-9 and TRBJ2-5; 8 nucleotides match TRBD1. The germline CDR1 and CDR2 sequences are SEHNR and FQNEAQ (reference sequence). The CDR3 runs to 18 residues. V lost 1 base and J lost 1; bases outside the gene matches: 11. For the CDR3, the DNA is TGTGCCAGCAGCTTAGGTTCAGGGGGCCTCACACTCCAAGAGACCCAGTACTTC. Translating gives CASSLGSGGLTLQETQYF.

This chain connects TRBV18 to TRBJ1-4; D may be TRBD1 (6 bases). V gave up 3 bases and J gave up 8 bases, with 13 bases separating them. In germline, CDR1 is KGHSH, CDR2 LQKENI. The CDR3 is 14 residues long. This CDR3 reads CASSPLAGVEKLFF. CDR3 nucleotides: TGTGCCAGCTCACCTTTGGCAGGGGTCGAAAAACTGTTTTTT.